The rows below give T cell receptor beta chains drawn from one sample of a study of cytomegalovirus exposure and HLA in healthy donors. Only in-frame clones appear in the TCRdb table, and some are missing; sequencing was by immunoSEQ multiplex PCR. Among approximately 110,000 clones, 60% to 80% were seen once, and the ten largest hold about 7.7%. Sample: PBMCs. These receptors all come from a man younger than 30 in good health and CMV-seropositive. Both conserved end residues are part of each CDR3. D genes are given only for firm matches. Some rows have no size entry. The others give once, few or many, or a class for an expanded clone.

D: TRBD2; J: TRBJ2-3; size: NA; V: TRBV9; CDR3: CASSARLAGVGDTQYF; DNA: TGTGCCAGCAGCGCCCGGCTAGCGGGGGTTGGTGATACGCAGTATTTT
D: NA; J: TRBJ1-3; size: few; V: TRBV19; CDR3: CASSIPGGSSGNTIYF; DNA: TGTGCCAGTAGTATTCCCGGGGGATCCTCTGGAAACACCATATATTTT
D: TRBD2; J: TRBJ2-5; size: many; V: TRBV25-1; CDR3: CASSESTSGQETQYF; DNA: TGTGCCAGCAGTGAATCGACTAGCGGACAAGAGACCCAGTACTTC
D: TRBD2; J: TRBJ2-1; size: many; V: TRBV27; CDR3: CASSEVAGGAYNEQFF; DNA: TGTGCCAGCAGTGAAGTAGCGGGGGGAGCCTACAATGAGCAGTTCTTC
D: TRBD1; J: TRBJ1-6; size: NA; V: TRBV6-5; CDR3: CASSSGQGVCPLHF; DNA: TGTGCCAGCAGCTCGGGACAGGGAGTTTGCCCCCTCCACTTT
D: NA; J: TRBJ1-2; size: many; V: TRBV15; CDR3: CATSRDTQGSYGYTF; DNA: TGTGCCACCAGCAGAGATACACAGGGATCCTATGGCTACACCTTC
D: TRBD1; J: TRBJ2-7; size: NA; V: TRBV13; CDR3: CASTRTGDSYEQYF; DNA: TGTGCCAGCACCCGGACAGGGGACTCCTACGAGCAGTACTTC
D: NA; J: TRBJ2-3; size: NA; V: TRBV9; CDR3: CASSVVSRSTDTQYF; DNA: TGTGCCAGCAGCGTAGTCTCGCGCAGCACAGATACGCAGTATTTT
D: TRBD1; J: TRBJ2-3; size: NA; V: TRBV5-5; CDR3: CASSFFETGGVLGTDTQYF; DNA: TGTGCCAGCAGCTTTTTCGAGACAGGGGGCGTTTTGGGGACAGATACGCAGTATTTT
D: NA; J: TRBJ1-4; size: NA; V: TRBV10-3; CDR3: CAISDRATNEKLFF; DNA: TGTGCCATCAGTGACAGGGCAACTAATGAAAAACTGTTTTTT
D: NA; J: TRBJ2-3; size: NA; V: TRBV10-3; CDR3: CAISQGTSTDTQYF; DNA: TGTGCCATCAGCCAGGGTACTAGCACAGATACGCAGTATTTT
D: NA; J: TRBJ1-2; size: NA; V: TRBV4-1; CDR3: CASSQDGASYGYTF; DNA: TGCGCCAGCAGCCAAGATGGGGCAAGCTATGGCTACACCTTC
D: NA; J: TRBJ2-6; size: few; V: TRBV15; CDR3: CATSRHPGQTSGANVLTF; DNA: TGTGCCACCAGCAGACACCCCGGACAGACCTCTGGGGCCAACGTCCTGACTTTC
D: NA; J: TRBJ2-7; size: NA; V: TRBV28; CDR3: CASITRHAGLYEQYF; DNA: TGTGCCAGCATCACTAGACATGCGGGGCTGTACGAGCAGTACTTC
D: NA; J: TRBJ1-6; size: NA; V: TRBV5-6; CDR3: CASSFEFGGAPNSPLHF; DNA: TGTGCCAGCAGCTTCGAGTTCGGCGGGGCTCCTAATTCACCCCTCCACTTT
D: TRBD1; J: TRBJ2-7; size: once; V: TRBV18; CDR3: CASSPQTGGNEQYF; DNA: TGTGCCAGCTCACCGCAGACAGGGGGGAACGAGCAGTACTTC
D: TRBD1; J: TRBJ2-7; size: NA; V: TRBV7-9; CDR3: CASSSGQGSSPYEQYF; DNA: TGTGCCAGCAGCTCGGGACAGGGCAGTTCCCCCTACGAGCAGTACTTC
D: TRBD1; J: TRBJ1-1; size: NA; V: TRBV7-9; CDR3: CASGGRGLLDTEAFF; DNA: TGTGCCAGCGGCGGTAGGGGGCTGTTGGACACTGAAGCTTTCTTT